A selection of T cell receptor beta chains follows, all from one sample in a study of T cell repertoires in cytomegalovirus infection. TCRdb reprocessed the reads with MiXCR, giving one entry per CDR3 protein. This table holds around 530,000 distinct CDR3 sequences, 26% found once. The material sequenced was PBMCs. The source is a human donor in good health (CMV status not recorded). Some clones in this sample may be carry-over from other donors' samples. Each CDR3 is given with its conserved first and last residue. The D gene is left open where the match is weak. Not all rows give a size; the values are once, few, many and, for expanded clones, a class.

D gene: .; J gene: TRBJ2-1; V gene: TRBV29-1; clone size: .; CDR3 DNA: TGCAGCGCCCGCGGTCAAGACGGACATGAGCAGTTCTTC; CDR3 protein: CSARGQDGHEQFF
D gene: TRBD1; J gene: TRBJ2-7; V gene: TRBV7-9; clone size: .; CDR3 DNA: TGTGCCAGCAGCTCGCGGACAGGTTTGTACGAGCAGTACTTC; CDR3 protein: CASSSRTGLYEQYF
D gene: .; J gene: TRBJ2-1; V gene: TRBV9; clone size: few; CDR3 DNA: TGTGCCAGCAGCGTAGGGGTCCCCGCTACTGAGCAGTTCTTC; CDR3 protein: CASSVGVPATEQFF
D gene: TRBD1; J gene: TRBJ1-3; V gene: TRBV7-6; clone size: .; CDR3 DNA: TGTGCCAGCAGCTGGGACAGGGACGGAAACACCATATATTTT; CDR3 protein: CASSWDRDGNTIYF
D gene: .; J gene: TRBJ1-5; V gene: TRBV12-5; clone size: .; CDR3 DNA: TGTGCTAGTGGTTTGGTACTGGGGAGACGGCTAAATCAGCCCCAGCATTTT; CDR3 protein: CASGLVLGRRLNQPQHF
D gene: .; J gene: TRBJ2-3; V gene: TRBV24-1; clone size: few; CDR3 DNA: TGTGCCACCAGTGCAGGGAAGATAGTGTACGCAGATACGCAGTATTTT; CDR3 protein: CATSAGKIVYADTQYF
D gene: TRBD2; J gene: TRBJ2-1; V gene: TRBV6-1; clone size: .; CDR3 DNA: TGTGCCAGCAGTGAAAAGTCTAGCGGTTACAATGAGCAGTTCTTC; CDR3 protein: CASSEKSSGYNEQFF
D gene: TRBD1; J gene: TRBJ1-1; V gene: TRBV5-1; clone size: .; CDR3 DNA: TGCGCCAGCAGCCCTAACCGACTGACAGGGGGTTGGACTGAAGCTTTCTTT; CDR3 protein: CASSPNRLTGGWTEAFF
D gene: .; J gene: TRBJ1-1; V gene: TRBV19; clone size: .; CDR3 DNA: TGTGCCAGTAGTATCGGAATGAACACTGAAGCTTTCTTT; CDR3 protein: CASSIGMNTEAFF
D gene: .; J gene: TRBJ1-1; V gene: TRBV19; clone size: few; CDR3 DNA: TGTGCCAGTAGTATTCCACCCAACACTGAAGCTTTCTTT; CDR3 protein: CASSIPPNTEAFF
D gene: .; J gene: TRBJ1-6; V gene: TRBV11-3; clone size: .; CDR3 DNA: TGTGCCAGCAGCTTAGGAAGTACCAATTCACCCCTCCACTTT; CDR3 protein: CASSLGSTNSPLHF
D gene: .; J gene: TRBJ1-5; V gene: TRBV30; clone size: few; CDR3 DNA: TGTGCCTGGAGAGGCGGGGACAATCAGCCCCAGCATTTT; CDR3 protein: CAWRGGDNQPQHF
D gene: .; J gene: TRBJ2-3; V gene: TRBV28; clone size: few; CDR3 DNA: TGTGCCAGCCCACCCGGAGGGTATCCCACAGATACGCAGTATTTT; CDR3 protein: CASPPGGYPTDTQYF
D gene: .; J gene: TRBJ1-2; V gene: TRBV7-2; clone size: many; CDR3 DNA: TGTGCCAGCAGCTATAGGACAGCTAACTATGGCTACACCTTC; CDR3 protein: CASSYRTANYGYTF
D gene: .; J gene: TRBJ2-7; V gene: TRBV4-1; clone size: few; CDR3 DNA: TGCGCCAGCAGCAAACAGGGGGGGGCCTACGAGCAGTACTTC; CDR3 protein: CASSKQGGAYEQYF
D gene: .; J gene: TRBJ2-3; V gene: TRBV27; clone size: few; CDR3 DNA: TGTGCCAGCAGTTCACCCGGGACCAACCTTATGGATACGCAGTATTTT; CDR3 protein: CASSSPGTNLMDTQYF
D gene: TRBD1; J gene: TRBJ1-5; V gene: TRBV7-2; clone size: many; CDR3 DNA: TGTGCCAGCAGCCGATACCCGACAGGGCTGGAGCAGCCCCAGCATTTT; CDR3 protein: CASSRYPTGLEQPQHF
D gene: TRBD1; J gene: TRBJ2-7; V gene: TRBV19; clone size: .; CDR3 DNA: TGTGCCAGTAGTATCGTTCCAGGGGGATACGAGCAGTACTTC; CDR3 protein: CASSIVPGGYEQYF
D gene: .; J gene: TRBJ1-4; V gene: TRBV28; clone size: .; CDR3 DNA: TGTGCCAGCAGTCCCAGGGCGGCTCTGGGGGATGAAAAACTGTTTTTT; CDR3 protein: CASSPRAALGDEKLFF
D gene: TRBD1; J gene: TRBJ2-2; V gene: TRBV20-1; clone size: few; CDR3 DNA: TGCAGTGTTGGGGGACAGGGATACACCGGGGAGCTGTTTTTT; CDR3 protein: CSVGGQGYTGELFF
D gene: TRBD2; J gene: TRBJ2-1; V gene: TRBV29-1; clone size: few; CDR3 DNA: TGCTCAATGGGGGGGAAGAATGAGCAGTTCTTC; CDR3 protein: CSMGGKNEQFF
D gene: .; J gene: TRBJ1-2; V gene: TRBV11-3; clone size: .; CDR3 DNA: TGTGCCAGCAGAACCCCCCGCTCGAAGGGGCTATCCTATGGCTACACCTTC; CDR3 protein: CASRTPRSKGLSYGYTF
D gene: TRBD2; J gene: TRBJ2-1; V gene: TRBV7-9; clone size: .; CDR3 DNA: TGTGCCAGCAGCTTAATTACCCTAGCGGGGAGGGTCTTGGATGAGCAGTTCTTC; CDR3 protein: CASSLITLAGRVLDEQFF
D gene: .; J gene: TRBJ1-6; V gene: TRBV28; clone size: .; CDR3 DNA: TGTGCCAGCAGTTCCCCCCGGGGAGGGGGTGTAGGGTCACCCCTCCACTTT; CDR3 protein: CASSSPRGGGVGSPLHF
D gene: .; J gene: TRBJ2-3; V gene: TRBV7-2; clone size: many; CDR3 DNA: TGTGCCAGCAGCTTAGTCGTGGAGAGCACAGATACGCAGTATTTT; CDR3 protein: CASSLVVESTDTQYF
D gene: .; J gene: TRBJ1-1; V gene: TRBV9; clone size: few; CDR3 DNA: TGTGCCAGCAGCTCCGAGGGGGTTATGGGCACTGAAGCTTTCTTT; CDR3 protein: CASSSEGVMGTEAFF
D gene: .; J gene: TRBJ1-2; V gene: TRBV5-5; clone size: few; CDR3 DNA: TGTGCCAGCAGCTTGAACCTAGGCTACACCTTC; CDR3 protein: CASSLNLGYTF
D gene: TRBD2; J gene: TRBJ2-2; V gene: TRBV5-4; clone size: .; CDR3 DNA: TGTGCCAGCAGCGTGGAACTAGCGGGAGTAGGGACCGGGGAGCTGTTTTTT; CDR3 protein: CASSVELAGVGTGELFF
D gene: .; J gene: TRBJ2-6; V gene: TRBV24-1; clone size: many; CDR3 DNA: TGTGCCACCAGTGGTTCTGGGGCCAACGTCCTGACTTTC; CDR3 protein: CATSGSGANVLTF
D gene: .; J gene: TRBJ1-1; V gene: TRBV5-4; clone size: .; CDR3 DNA: TGTGCCAACAGCTTCAGTGTGAGTCTGTTGAACACTGAAGCTTTCTTT; CDR3 protein: CANSFSVSLLNTEAFF
D gene: .; J gene: TRBJ2-3; V gene: TRBV12-3/TRBV12-4; clone size: .; CDR3 DNA: TGTGCCAGCAGTTTTTCGGGAGATAGCACAGATACGCAGTATTTT; CDR3 protein: CASSFSGDSTDTQYF
D gene: TRBD1; J gene: TRBJ2-1; V gene: TRBV19; clone size: few; CDR3 DNA: TGTGCCAGTAGTGCCGCCGGGACAGACTACAATGAGCAGTTCTTC; CDR3 protein: CASSAAGTDYNEQFF
D gene: .; J gene: TRBJ2-1; V gene: TRBV5-4; clone size: few; CDR3 DNA: TGTGCCAGCAGCTTGGGGGACTCCACCGCAGAGCAGTTCTTC; CDR3 protein: CASSLGDSTAEQFF
D gene: TRBD2; J gene: TRBJ2-3; V gene: TRBV10-3; clone size: .; CDR3 DNA: TGTGCCATCAGTGAGTCTAGCGGGACAGATACGCAGTATTTT; CDR3 protein: CAISESSGTDTQYF
D gene: TRBD2; J gene: TRBJ2-1; V gene: TRBV7-2; clone size: once; CDR3 DNA: TGTGCCAGCAGCTTAGTTCGCGGGAGGGGGCGAAATGAGCAGTTCTTC; CDR3 protein: CASSLVRGRGRNEQFF
D gene: .; J gene: TRBJ1-3; V gene: TRBV28; clone size: .; CDR3 DNA: TGTGCCAGCAGTTTTGAGAACTCTGGAAACACCATATATTTT; CDR3 protein: CASSFENSGNTIYF
D gene: .; J gene: TRBJ2-5; V gene: TRBV6-2/TRBV6-3; clone size: many; CDR3 DNA: TGTGCCAGCAGTTACGTGCGGCAAGAGACCCAGTACTTC; CDR3 protein: CASSYVRQETQYF
D gene: .; J gene: TRBJ2-5; V gene: TRBV11-1; clone size: few; CDR3 DNA: TGTGCCAGCAGTTCCACAGGGATGCAAGAGACCCAGTACTTC; CDR3 protein: CASSSTGMQETQYF
D gene: TRBD2; J gene: TRBJ2-3; V gene: TRBV7-2; clone size: many; CDR3 DNA: TGTGCCAGCAGCTTAGCCGGGACTAGTATCACAGATACGCAGTATTTT; CDR3 protein: CASSLAGTSITDTQYF
D gene: TRBD2; J gene: TRBJ2-1; V gene: TRBV28; clone size: .; CDR3 DNA: TGTGCCAGCAGTTTACTCAGCGGGACCCACAATGAGCAGTTCTTC; CDR3 protein: CASSLLSGTHNEQFF
D gene: .; J gene: TRBJ2-1; V gene: TRBV6-1; clone size: few; CDR3 DNA: TGTGCCAGCAGTGGGGTAGCAGGCTACAATGAGCAGTTCTTC; CDR3 protein: CASSGVAGYNEQFF
D gene: .; J gene: TRBJ2-1; V gene: TRBV7-8; clone size: many; CDR3 DNA: TGTGCCAGCAGCTTAGTTCTAATGGGCAATGAGCAGTTCTTC; CDR3 protein: CASSLVLMGNEQFF
D gene: TRBD2; J gene: TRBJ2-1; V gene: TRBV5-4; clone size: .; CDR3 DNA: TGTGCCAGCAGCCTCCAACTAGCGGGAGCGGGGAATGAGCAGTTCTTC; CDR3 protein: CASSLQLAGAGNEQFF
D gene: .; J gene: TRBJ2-3; V gene: TRBV10-3; clone size: few; CDR3 DNA: TGTGCCATCATGGCGGGCTCCACAGATACGCAGTATTTT; CDR3 protein: CAIMAGSTDTQYF
D gene: .; J gene: TRBJ1-1; V gene: TRBV7-6; clone size: many; CDR3 DNA: TGTGCCAGCAGCTTCTCCGAGGGCACTGAAGCTTTCTTT; CDR3 protein: CASSFSEGTEAFF
D gene: TRBD2; J gene: TRBJ2-3; V gene: TRBV7-2; clone size: few; CDR3 DNA: TGTGCCAGCAGCCCCTCTCTAGCGGTGAGCACAGATACGCAGTATTTT; CDR3 protein: CASSPSLAVSTDTQYF
D gene: TRBD2; J gene: TRBJ2-3; V gene: TRBV24-1; clone size: few; CDR3 DNA: TGTGCCACCAAGGCTAGCGGGGCAGATACGCAGTATTTT; CDR3 protein: CATKASGADTQYF
D gene: TRBD1; J gene: TRBJ2-5; V gene: TRBV27; clone size: .; CDR3 DNA: TGTGCCAGCAGTCTGAGGGGGCGCGGAGAGACCCAGTACTTC; CDR3 protein: CASSLRGRGETQYF
D gene: .; J gene: TRBJ2-1; V gene: TRBV2; clone size: .; CDR3 DNA: TGTGCCAGCTTAACCTCACTAGAATACAATGAGCAGTTCTTC; CDR3 protein: CASLTSLEYNEQFF
D gene: TRBD2; J gene: TRBJ2-7; V gene: TRBV7-2; clone size: .; CDR3 DNA: TGTGCCTGCAGCAAGGGACTAGCGGGGGAGCAGTACTTC; CDR3 protein: CACSKGLAGEQYF
D gene: .; J gene: TRBJ2-5; V gene: TRBV19; clone size: .; CDR3 DNA: TGTGCCAGTAGTATAACGACGCGTCCAGAGACCCAGTACTTC; CDR3 protein: CASSITTRPETQYF
D gene: .; J gene: TRBJ2-6; V gene: TRBV6-2/TRBV6-3; clone size: many; CDR3 DNA: TGTGCCAGCAGTTACAGCTCTGGGGCCAACGTCCTGACTTTC; CDR3 protein: CASSYSSGANVLTF